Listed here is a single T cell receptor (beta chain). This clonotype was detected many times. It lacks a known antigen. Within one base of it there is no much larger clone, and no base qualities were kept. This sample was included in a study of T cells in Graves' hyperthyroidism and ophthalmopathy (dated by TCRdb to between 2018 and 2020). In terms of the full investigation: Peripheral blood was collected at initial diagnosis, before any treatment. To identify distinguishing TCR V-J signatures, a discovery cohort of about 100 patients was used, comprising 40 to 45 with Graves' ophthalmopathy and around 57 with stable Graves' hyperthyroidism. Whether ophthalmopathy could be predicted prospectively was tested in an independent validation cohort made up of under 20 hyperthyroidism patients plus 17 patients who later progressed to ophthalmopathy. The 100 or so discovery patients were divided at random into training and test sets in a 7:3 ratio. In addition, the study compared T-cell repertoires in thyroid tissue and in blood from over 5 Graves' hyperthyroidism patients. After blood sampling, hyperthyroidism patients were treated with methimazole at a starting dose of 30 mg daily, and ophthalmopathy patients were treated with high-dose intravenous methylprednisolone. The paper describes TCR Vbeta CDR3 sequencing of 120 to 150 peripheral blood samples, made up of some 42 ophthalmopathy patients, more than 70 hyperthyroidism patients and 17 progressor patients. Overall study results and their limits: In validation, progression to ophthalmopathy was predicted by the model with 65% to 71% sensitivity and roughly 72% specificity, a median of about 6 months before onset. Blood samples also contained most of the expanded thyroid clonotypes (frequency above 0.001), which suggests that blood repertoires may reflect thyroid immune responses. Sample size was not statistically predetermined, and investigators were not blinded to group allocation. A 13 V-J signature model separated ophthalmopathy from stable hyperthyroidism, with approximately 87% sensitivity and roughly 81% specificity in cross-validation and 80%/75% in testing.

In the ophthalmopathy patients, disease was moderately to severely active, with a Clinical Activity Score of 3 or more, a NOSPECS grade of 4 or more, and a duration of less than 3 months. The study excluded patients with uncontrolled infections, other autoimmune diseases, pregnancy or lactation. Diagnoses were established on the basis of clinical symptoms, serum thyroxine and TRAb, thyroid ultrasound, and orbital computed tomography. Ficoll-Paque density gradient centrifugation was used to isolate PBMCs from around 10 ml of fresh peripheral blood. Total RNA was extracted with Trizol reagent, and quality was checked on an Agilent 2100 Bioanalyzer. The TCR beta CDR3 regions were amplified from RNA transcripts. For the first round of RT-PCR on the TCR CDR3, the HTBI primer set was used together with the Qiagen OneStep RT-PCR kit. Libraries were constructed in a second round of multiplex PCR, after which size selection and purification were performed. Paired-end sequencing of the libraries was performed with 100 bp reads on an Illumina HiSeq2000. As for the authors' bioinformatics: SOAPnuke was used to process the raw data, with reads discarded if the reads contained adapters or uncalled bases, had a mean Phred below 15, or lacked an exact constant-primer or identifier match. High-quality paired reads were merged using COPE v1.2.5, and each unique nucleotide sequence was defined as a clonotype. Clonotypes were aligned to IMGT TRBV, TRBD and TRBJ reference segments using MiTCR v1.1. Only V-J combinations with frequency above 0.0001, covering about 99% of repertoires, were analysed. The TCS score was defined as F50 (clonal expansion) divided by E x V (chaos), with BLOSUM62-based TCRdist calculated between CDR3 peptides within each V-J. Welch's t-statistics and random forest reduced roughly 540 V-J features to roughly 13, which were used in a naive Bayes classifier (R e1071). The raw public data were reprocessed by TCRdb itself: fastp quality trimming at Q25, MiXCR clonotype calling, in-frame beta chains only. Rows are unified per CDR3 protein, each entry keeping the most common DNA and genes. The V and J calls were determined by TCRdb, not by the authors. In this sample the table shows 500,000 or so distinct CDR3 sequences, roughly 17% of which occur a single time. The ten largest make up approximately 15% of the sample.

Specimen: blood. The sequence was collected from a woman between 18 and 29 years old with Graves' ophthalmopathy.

CDR3 region: CASSFLRETNEKLFF. Here is the DNA: TGTGCCAGCAGTTTTCTCCGAGAAACTAATGAAAAACTGTTTTTT. The chain links TRBV28 with TRBJ1-4, with the identity of the D gene unclear. Measured from the cysteine to the phenylalanine, the CDR3 is 15 residues long. Just the 45-base CDR3 DNA is kept, in frame starting at base 1. V sheds 3 bases and J sheds 1 base, leaving 9 bases between their ends. In the germline V gene, CDR1 corresponds to MDHEN and CDR2 to SYDVKM.